This entry lists 9 T cell receptor beta chains sequenced from one sample in a study of cytomegalovirus exposure and HLA in healthy donors. The PCR ran on 60 Vbeta and 13 Jbeta primers. Here immunoSEQ multiplex PCR was the method, and the copy in TCRdb shows in-frame clones only, minus some. The table includes 75,000 to 80,000 clones, 78% detected once. Specimen: PBMCs. These receptors were collected from a woman aged 35 to 49 in good health and CMV-seropositive.

The chain joins TRBV9 to TRBJ2-3; D gene ambiguous. From germline, CDR1 is SGDLS and CDR2 YYNGEE. V gave up 0 bases and J gave up 2 bases, with 4 bases separating them. CDR3 length: 13 residues. The CDR3 reads CASSVVYTDTQYF. CDR3 bases: TGTGCCAGCAGCGTAGTATACACAGATACGCAGTATTTT.

This chain connects TRBV7-2 to TRBJ1-5; no clear D. Trimming took off 5 bases at V and 5 bases at J, with 10 bases between the two ends. Germline lookup yields CDR1 SGHTA and CDR2 FQGNSA. The CDR3 has 13 residues. CDR3 region: CASSPSTDQPQHF. The CDR3 coding sequence is TGTGCCAGCAGCCCCTCTACAGATCAGCCCCAGCATTTT.

The CDR3 DNA reads TGTGCCAGTAACCGCTATGGTTCACCCCTCCACTTT. Protein: CASNRYGSPLHF. The genes are TRBV19 and TRBJ1-6; D gene uncertain. The germline gives CDR1 LNHDA, CDR2 SQIVND (reference sequence). V was shortened by 7 bases and J by 9 bases, with 10 bases between the two germline ends. This CDR3 is built from 12 residues.

This clone was picked up one time. The chain combines TRBV5-1 with TRBJ1-2; TRBD1 aligns across 9 bases. The CDR3 is 16 amino acids. V dropped 5 bases and J dropped 7; count of bases not matched to a gene: 15. The V gene's germline CDR1 is SGHRS and CDR2 YFSETQ. The CDR3 region is CASSRGPGTGNGGYTF. CDR3 coding DNA: TGCGCCAGCAGTCGCGGCCCCGGGACAGGGAATGGTGGCTACACCTTC.

The chain uses TRBV10-3 and TRBJ2-2; possible D gene TRBD1, 5 bases. This CDR3 is 16 amino acids long. V shed 0 bases and J shed 5 bases, with 13 bases lying between them. Germline CDR1 and CDR2: ENHRY and SYGVKD. The CDR3 bases are TGTGCCATCAGTGAGTCGGTCGAAAGGGGTACCGGGGAGCTGTTTTTT. Its protein is CAISESVERGTGELFF.

This clone was detected a few times. The gene calls are TRBV28 and TRBJ1-5; D is uncertain. V dropped 6 bases and J dropped 2 bases, with 8 bases sitting between them. The CDR3 is made up of 13 amino acids. Per germline, CDR1 MDHEN and CDR2 SYDVKM. This CDR3 is CASRQFGNQPQHF. As DNA, the CDR3 is TGTGCCAGCAGGCAGTTTGGCAATCAGCCCCAGCATTTT.

The chain carries TRBV2 and TRBJ1-5; possibly TRBD1 for D (5 bases). Deletions cut 8 bases from V and 0 bases from J, with 11 bases between. CDR3 length: 14 residues. Germline CDR1 SNHLY, CDR2 FYNNEI. For the CDR3, the DNA is TGTGCCAGCTTACAGGACCTTAGCAATCAGCCCCAGCATTTT. This translates into CASLQDLSNQPQHF. Drawing the rest from reference TRBV2 and TRBJ1-5, the complete variable domain is EPEVTQTPSHQVTQMGQEVILRCVPISNHLYFYWYRQILGQKVEFLVSFYNNEISEKSEIFDDQFSVERPDGSNFTLKIRSTKLEDSAMYFCASLQDLSNQPQHFGDGTRLSIL.

The CDR3 coding sequence is TGTGCCAGCAGTCCTCCTACAGGACAGGGGTCCTACGAGCAGTACTTC. This encodes CASSPPTGQGSYEQYF. The chain recombines TRBV28 with TRBJ2-7; TRBD1 aligns across 9 bases. CDR1 is MDHEN, CDR2 SYDVKM, per germline. The CDR3 totals 16 residues. Trimming removed 5 bases from V and 1 base from J; junction bases left unmatched: 9. Full variable domain (rest looked up from reference TRBV28 and TRBJ2-7): DVKVTQSSRYLVKRTGEKVFLECVQDMDHENMFWYRQDPGLGLRLIYFSYDVKMKEKGDIPEGYSVSREKKERFSLILESASTNQTSMYLCASSPPTGQGSYEQYFGPGTRLTVT.

This rearrangement joins TRBV28 to TRBJ2-5, with 7 bases identical to TRBD2. V trimming: 7 bases; J trimming: 0 bases; junction bases outside the gene matches: 5. The CDR3 runs 14 residues. In germline, CDR1 is MDHEN, CDR2 SYDVKM. This chain's CDR3 is CASMDSGYQETQYF. The CDR3 bases are TGTGCCAGCATGGATAGCGGGTACCAAGAGACCCAGTACTTC. Supplemented by reference TRBV28 and TRBJ2-5, the full variable domain reads DVKVTQSSRYLVKRTGEKVFLECVQDMDHENMFWYRQDPGLGLRLIYFSYDVKMKEKGDIPEGYSVSREKKERFSLILESASTNQTSMYLCASMDSGYQETQYFGPGTRLLVL.